What follows are 16 T cell receptor beta chains derived from one specimen sequenced in a study of molecular identifiers for immune sequencing clone quantification. TCRdb re-called the PCR reads with MiXCR, one entry per CDR3 protein. The table shows 600,000 to 650,000 distinct CDR3 sequences, with 15% to 20% occurring only once. Input material: naive CD8+ T cells from blood, with Jurkat cell RNA spiked in. The sample's subset: FACS-sorted CD8+CD4-CCR7+CD45RA+ naive T cells. Receptors originate from a human donor in good health. Some libraries in this study had Jurkat cell RNA spiked in.

On this clonotype itself: A much bigger clone sits one base away, suggesting this may be a read error. The chain links TRBV4-3 to TRBJ1-2; D is uncertain. The germline V gene has CDR1 LGHNA and CDR2 YSLEER. The V end was cut by 3 bases, the J end by 4 bases, with 15 bases between. CDR3 length: 15 amino acids. The CDR3 protein is CASSQLPGVVYGYTF. CDR3 DNA sequence: TGCGCCAGCAGCCAGCTTCCGGGAGTCGTCTATGGCTACACCTTC.

The chain couples TRBV2 to TRBJ2-3; D may be TRBD1 (6 bases). The CDR3 is 18 amino acids. Germline CDR1 and CDR2: SNHLY and FYNNEI. V dropped 8 bases and J dropped 0 bases, with 24 bases sitting between them. The CDR3 bases are TGTGCCAGCGTAGAAAGGACAGCCTATAGATTTAGCACAGATACGCAGTATTTT. This codes for CASVERTAYRFSTDTQYF.

This clonotype turned up a few times. This chain joins TRBV13 and TRBJ2-2, with D unclear. Germline loops: CDR1 PRHDT, CDR2 FYEKMQ (reference sequence). The V end lost 10 bases, the J end lost 5 bases, and 11 bases lay between the germline ends. The CDR3 consists of 12 residues. CDR3 protein: CATNRETGELFF. The CDR3 DNA is TGTGCCACCAACCGAGAAACCGGGGAGCTGTTTTTT.

This clonotype has at least ten counts. V and J are TRBV28 and TRBJ2-7; weak D call: TRBD2 (5 bases). Germline V gene data show CDR1 as MDHEN and CDR2 as SYDVKM. Trimming removed 8 bases at V and 1 base at J, with 18 bases between. The CDR3 length is 15 residues. The CDR3 spells CASSRRRFISYEQYF. CDR3 bases: TGTGCCAGCTCACGAAGGAGGTTTATATCCTACGAGCAGTACTTC.

This clonotype was seen at least ten times. The chain combines TRBV7-2 with TRBJ2-7, with TRBD1 matching 7 bases. V lost 6 bases, J lost 2 bases, and 7 bases stayed unmatched. This CDR3 is 14 amino acids long. Germline CDR1 SGHTA, CDR2 FQGNSA. CDR3 protein: CASSFRQGPYEQYF. In nucleotides, the CDR3 is TGTGCCAGCAGTTTTAGACAGGGCCCCTACGAGCAGTACTTC.

As concerns this clonotype: Given a much more abundant clone one base away, this may be a read error. The chain joins TRBV18 to TRBJ2-1, with D tentatively TRBD2 (7 bases). Germline lookup yields CDR1 KGHSH and CDR2 LQKENI. CDR3 length: 14 amino acids. Trimming pared 8 bases from V and 10 bases from J, leaving 21 bases between. This chain's CDR3 is CASPSTTGGAEQFF. The CDR3 DNA is TGTGCCAGCCCATCAACCACTGGGGGGGCGGAGCAGTTCTTC.

With respect to this clonotype: A much larger clone differs from this one at a single base, so this may be a read error. The genes are TRBV13 and TRBJ2-7; the D gene is possibly TRBD2 (7 bases). The CDR3 has 17 amino acids. From germline, CDR1 is PRHDT and CDR2 FYEKMQ (reference sequence). CDR3 protein: CAGRIRGTGGPLREQYF. CDR3 DNA sequence: TGTGCCGGCAGAATTAGGGGAACGGGGGGCCCCTTGAGGGAGCAGTACTTC.

This clonotype was seen more than once but under ten times. The V gene is TRBV11-2, the J gene TRBJ2-1; TRBD1 is a possible D gene (5 bases). Deletions cut 6 bases from V and 9 bases from J, with 21 bases between. There are 15 residues in the CDR3. The germline V gene has CDR1 SGHAT and CDR2 FQNNGV. CDR3 residues: CASSSLLEDIGEQFF. Written as DNA, the CDR3 is TGTGCCAGCAGTTCCCTTCTTGAGGACATCGGTGAGCAGTTCTTC.

J is TRBJ2-1 and V is TRBV7-9, with 8 bases that match TRBD2. The germline V gene encodes CDR1 SEHNR and CDR2 FQNEAQ (reference sequence). The CDR3 has 17 residues. The V gene end was trimmed by 2 bases and the J gene end by 3 bases; junction bases not matched to a gene: 9. The CDR3 reads CASSLSGGGPLYNEQFF. The CDR3 DNA is TGTGCCAGCAGCTTATCTGGCGGGGGGCCTCTCTACAATGAGCAGTTCTTC.

This clonotype was found many times. This CDR3 is CASSHAGDYEQYF. CDR3 nucleotides: TGCGCCAGCAGCCACGCCGGGGATTACGAGCAGTACTTC. The chain carries TRBV4-1 and TRBJ2-7; TRBD2 might be the D (5 bases). The CDR3 sequence is 13 residues long. V was pared by 3 bases and J by 4 bases, with 10 bases between. Germline V gene lookup returns CDR1 MGHRA and CDR2 YSYEKL.

As regards this clonotype: One base away lies a much larger clone, so this may be a sequencing read error. The V call is TRBV20-1, the J call TRBJ2-7; D gene ambiguous. The CDR3 is 13 residues long. The germline CDR1 and CDR2 sequences are DFQATT and SNEGSKA (reference sequence). The CDR3 is CGARDVLTYEQYF. CDR3 in DNA: TGCGGTGCTAGAGATGTACTGACCTACGAGCAGTACTTC.

This clonotype was counted many times. The genes are TRBV12-3 or TRBV12-4 and TRBJ2-3; possible D gene TRBD2, 6 bases. The CDR3 consists of 13 residues. Trimming left V 6 bases short and J 2 bases short, with 9 bases between. The CDR3: CASRSGLTDTQYF. CDR3 nucleotides: TGTGCCAGCAGATCGGGACTCACAGATACGCAGTATTTT.

This clonotype appeared many times. The rearrangement links TRBV2 to TRBJ1-2; TRBD1 agrees at 11 bases. The CDR3 consists of 18 residues. Per the germline V gene, CDR1 is SNHLY and CDR2 is FYNNEI. V dropped 6 bases and J dropped 1; count of bases not matched to a gene: 13. The CDR3 DNA reads as TGTGCCAGCAGCCATGCCGATCCCGGGACAGGGGGTAACTATGGCTACACCTTC. Protein sequence: CASSHADPGTGGNYGYTF.

The sample holds many counts of this clonotype. This sequence joins TRBV20-1 and TRBJ1-5, with 9 bases that match TRBD1. J was trimmed by 3 bases and V by 5 bases; bases with no gene match: 5. This CDR3 has 14 residues. Germline V gives CDR1 DFQATT, CDR2 SNEGSKA (reference sequence). CDR3 in amino acids: CSAPDRGDNQPQHF. CDR3 DNA: TGCAGTGCTCCAGACAGGGGGGACAATCAGCCCCAGCATTTT.

This clonotype was seen a handful of times. The V call is TRBV5-1, the J call TRBJ2-1; 12 bases are shared with TRBD2. The CDR3 extends over 19 amino acids. Germline loops: CDR1 SGHRS, CDR2 YFSETQ. V lost 4 bases to trimming and J lost 0 bases; unmatched junction nucleotides: 11. CDR3 DNA sequence: TGCGCCAGCAGCCCCCCCGGACTAGCGGGGAGGAGCTCCTACAATGAGCAGTTCTTC. Its protein product is CASSPPGLAGRSSYNEQFF.

This clonotype was observed at least ten times. The rearrangement joins TRBV30 to TRBJ1-1, with a tentative D call TRBD1 (5 bases). The CDR3 has 13 residues. From germline, CDR1 is GTSNPN and CDR2 SVGIG (reference sequence). Trimming shortened V by 2 bases and J by 6 bases, and 13 bases separated the two germline ends. The CDR3 DNA follows: TGTGCCTGGAGTAAGGCCGGGGCCGCTGAAGCTTTCTTT. Protein sequence: CAWSKAGAAEAFF. Based on the CDR3 plus reference TRBV30 and TRBJ1-1, the full variable domain is SQTIHQWPATLVQPVGSPLSLECTVEGTSNPNLYWYRQAAGRGLQLLFYSVGIGQISSEVPQNLSASRPQDRQFILSSKKLLLSDSGFYLCAWSKAGAAEAFFGQGTRLTVV.